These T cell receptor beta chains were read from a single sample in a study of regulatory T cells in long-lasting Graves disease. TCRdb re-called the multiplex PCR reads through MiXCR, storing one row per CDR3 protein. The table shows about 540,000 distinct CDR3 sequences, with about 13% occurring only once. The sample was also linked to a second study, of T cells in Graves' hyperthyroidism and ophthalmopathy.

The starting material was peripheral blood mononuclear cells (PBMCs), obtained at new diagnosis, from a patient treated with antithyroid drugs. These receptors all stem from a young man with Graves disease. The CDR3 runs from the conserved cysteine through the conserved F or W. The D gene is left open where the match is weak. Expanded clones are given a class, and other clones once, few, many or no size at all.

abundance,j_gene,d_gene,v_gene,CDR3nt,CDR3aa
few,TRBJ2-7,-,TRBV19,TGTGCCAGTAGTATGGCCAGGGCCTACGAGCAGTACTTC,CASSMARAYEQYF
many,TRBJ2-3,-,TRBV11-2,TGTGCCAGCAGCTACCAGGGTCTGGGGACAGATACGCAGTATTTT,CASSYQGLGTDTQYF
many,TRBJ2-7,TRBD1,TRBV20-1,TGCAGTGCTAGAGATGGGGGACAGGGAAGATGGGAGCAGTACTTC,CSARDGGQGRWEQYF
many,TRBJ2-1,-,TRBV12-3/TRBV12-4,TGTGCCAGCAGGAGAGGACGGGCGCCATACAATGAGCAGTTCTTC,CASRRGRAPYNEQFF
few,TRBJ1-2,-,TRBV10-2,TGCGCCAGCAGTGAGGAGGGGAACTATGGCCACACCTTC,CASSEEGNYGHTF
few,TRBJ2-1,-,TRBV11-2,TGTACCAGCAGCCTCTCAGGGAGCTCCTACAATGAGCAGTTCTTC,CTSSLSGSSYNEQFF
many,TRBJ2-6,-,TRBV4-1,TGTGCCAGCAGCCAATGGGGTGACGGGGCTAGCTCTGGGGCCAACGTCCTGACTTTC,CASSQWGDGASSGANVLTF
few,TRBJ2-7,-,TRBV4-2,TGTGCCAGCAGCCGGCTGGACTACGAGCAGTACTTC,CASSRLDYEQYF
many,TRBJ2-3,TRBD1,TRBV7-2,TGTGCCAGCAGCCCCGGGACAGGGTCAGATACGCAGTATTTT,CASSPGTGSDTQYF
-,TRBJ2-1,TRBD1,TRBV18,TGTGCCAGCTCACCGAGCAGGGGGTACGAGCAGTTCTTC,CASSPSRGYEQFF
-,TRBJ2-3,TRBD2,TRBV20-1,TGCAGTGCTAGTAGACTAGCGGGAGATACGCAGTATTTT,CSASRLAGDTQYF
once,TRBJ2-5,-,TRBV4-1,TGCGCCAGCAGCCAAGATGCGGCGCGAGAGACCCAGTACTTC,CASSQDAARETQYF
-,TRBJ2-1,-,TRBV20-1,TGCAGTGCTAGAGCCCCCGGGACTCCCTACAATGAGCAGTTCTTC,CSARAPGTPYNEQFF
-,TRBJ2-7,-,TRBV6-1,TGTGCCAGCGCCCTCCCCAGCAGGGACTACGAGCAGTACTTC,CASALPSRDYEQYF
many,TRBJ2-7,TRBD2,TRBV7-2,TGTGCCAGCGGGACTAGCGGGAAAACCTACGAGCAGTACTTC,CASGTSGKTYEQYF
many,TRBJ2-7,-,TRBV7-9,TGTGCCAGCAGCGAGCGGTCCCTCTACGAGCAGTACTTC,CASSERSLYEQYF
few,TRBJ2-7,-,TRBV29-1,TGCAGCGTTGTCCTAGAGGGGTACGAGCAGTACTTC,CSVVLEGYEQYF
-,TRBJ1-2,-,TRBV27,TGTGCCAGCAGCTCTCACAGAGGAAATGGCTACACCTTC,CASSSHRGNGYTF
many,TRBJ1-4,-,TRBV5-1,TGCGCCAGCAGCCCCGTCCCGGGACCTAATGAAAAACTGTTTTTT,CASSPVPGPNEKLFF
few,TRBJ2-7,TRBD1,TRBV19,TGTGCCAGTAGTGTTACAGGGGGCAGAGGCTACGAGCAGTACTTC,CASSVTGGRGYEQYF
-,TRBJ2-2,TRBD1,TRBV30,TGTGCCTGGAGGATTGGACAGGCCGGGGAGCTGTTTTTT,CAWRIGQAGELFF
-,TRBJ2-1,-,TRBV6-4,TGTGCCAGCAGTGACACGCGGGGCCAACTCTTCTATGAGCAGTTCTTC,CASSDTRGQLFYEQFF
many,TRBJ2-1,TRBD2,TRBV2,TGTGCCGTCGGATTAGCGGGATCTGAGCAGTTCTTC,CAVGLAGSEQFF
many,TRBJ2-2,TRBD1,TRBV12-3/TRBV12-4,TGTGCCAGCAGTCCGGGACAGGGGGAAACCGGGGAGCTGTTTTTT,CASSPGQGETGELFF
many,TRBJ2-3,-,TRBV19,TGTGCCACCCGCCCCCGGGGCGCTAGCCCAGATACGCAGTATTTT,CATRPRGASPDTQYF
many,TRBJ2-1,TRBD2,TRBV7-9,TGTGCCAGCAGACTAGCGGGAGGGCTCGGAGGTGGGAATGAGCAGTTCTTC,CASRLAGGLGGGNEQFF
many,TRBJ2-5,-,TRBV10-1,TGCGCCAGCAGTGATGTAACGGGGCAAGAGACCCAGTACTTC,CASSDVTGQETQYF
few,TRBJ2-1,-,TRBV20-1,TGCAGTGCTATCAGGGACTGGGAGCAGTTCTTC,CSAIRDWEQFF
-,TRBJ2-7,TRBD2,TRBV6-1,TGTGCCAGCAGCCTCGGGACTAGCGGGAGGGCTTACGAGCAGTACTTC,CASSLGTSGRAYEQYF
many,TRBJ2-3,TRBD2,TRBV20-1,TGCAGTGCAAAAATGACTAGCGCCAGCACAGATACGCAGTATTTT,CSAKMTSASTDTQYF
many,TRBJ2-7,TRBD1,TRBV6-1,TGTGCCAGCAGTGAAGCTTCCGCCGACAGGGGAGGAGACGAGCAGTACTTC,CASSEASADRGGDEQYF
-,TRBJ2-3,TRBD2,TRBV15,TGTGCCACCAAGCGGGAACTAAGCACAGATACGCAGTATTTT,CATKRELSTDTQYF
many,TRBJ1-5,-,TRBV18,TGTGCCAGCTCCGGGGGGGACAATCAGCCCCAGCATTTT,CASSGGDNQPQHF
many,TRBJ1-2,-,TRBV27,TGTGCCAGCAGCTTAAGGCAGAACTATGGCTACACCTTC,CASSLRQNYGYTF
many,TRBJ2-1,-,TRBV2,TGTGCCAGCAGGACGGGAGCAGGATCTTACAATGAGCAGTTCTTC,CASRTGAGSYNEQFF
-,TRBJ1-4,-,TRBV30,TGTGCCTGGAGTGTATCTTCGGGACCGGGGCATTTT,CAWSVSSGPGHF
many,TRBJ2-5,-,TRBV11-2,TGTGCCAGCAGCTTAGAAGTAGGGGCAGTCCAAGAGACCCAGTACTTC,CASSLEVGAVQETQYF
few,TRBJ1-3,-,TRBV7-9,TGTGCCAGCAGAACCGGGACGGTATCTGGAAACACCATATATTTT,CASRTGTVSGNTIYF
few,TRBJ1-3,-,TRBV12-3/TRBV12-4,TGTGCCAGCAGTTTAGAGGGACATAGCTCTGGAAACACCATATATTTT,CASSLEGHSSGNTIYF
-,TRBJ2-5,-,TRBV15,TGTGCCACCAGCAGAGAGCGGCAGGGGAAAGAGACCCAGTACTTC,CATSRERQGKETQYF
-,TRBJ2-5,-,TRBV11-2,TGTGCCAGCAGCTTTCGTCAGGAGCCCCCGGGGGCCCAGTACTTC,CASSFRQEPPGAQYF
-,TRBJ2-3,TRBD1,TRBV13,TGTGCCAGCAGCTTAGCAGGACAGGGAGGCTCAGATACGCAGTATTTT,CASSLAGQGGSDTQYF
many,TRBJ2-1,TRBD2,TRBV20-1,TGCAGTGCCATGCGGGGGGGGGGACTCTACAATGAGCAGTTCTTC,CSAMRGGGLYNEQFF
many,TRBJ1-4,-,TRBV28,TGTGCCAGCAGCCGACTGGGACCGGCGGGGGAAGAAAAACTGTTTTTT,CASSRLGPAGEEKLFF
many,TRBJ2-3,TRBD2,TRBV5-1,TGCGCCAGCAGCCCCCCACCTGGGACTAGCGGCACAGATACGCAGTATTTT,CASSPPPGTSGTDTQYF
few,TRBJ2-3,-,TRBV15,TGTGCCACCAGCGGAGACCCGACGGATACGCAGTATTTT,CATSGDPTDTQYF
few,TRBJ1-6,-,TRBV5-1,TGCGCCAGCAGTGGGACCTCAGATAATTCACCCCTCCACTTT,CASSGTSDNSPLHF